These 24 T cell receptor beta chains share one sample of origin, sequenced in a study of blood T cells in healthy people across ages. A second about 7 to 11 cycle PCR used barcoded and J-beta primers. TCRdb reprocessed the 5' RACE reads via MiXCR and lists one record per CDR3 protein. The sample has about 900,000 distinct CDR3 sequences, around 62% seen once. Sequencing was performed on blood. The receptors stem from a young man in good health.

This chain links TRBV7-9 with TRBJ2-1; 7 bases are a match to TRBD2. CDR1 and CDR2 (germline): SEHNR, FQNEAQ (reference sequence). Trimming at V came to 2 bases and at J to 11 bases, leaving 24 bases not matched to a gene. This CDR3 is 19 amino acids long. The CDR3 DNA is TGTGCCAGCAGCTTATGGGAGGGGCGCTCGGACCCCGGAGAATGGAAGCAGTTCTTC. The encoded protein is CASSLWEGRSDPGEWKQFF.

This chain uses TRBV10-3 with TRBJ2-7; 9 bases map to TRBD1. The length of the CDR3 is 13 residues. V lost 9 bases and J lost 5; bases outside the gene matches: 8. The germline V gene has CDR1 ENHRY and CDR2 SYGVKD. CDR3 in amino acids: CAISGTGIHEQYF. In DNA form, the CDR3 reads TGTGCCATTTCCGGGACAGGGATACACGAGCAGTACTTC.

The genes are TRBV6-5 and TRBJ1-1, with D unresolved. Per germline, CDR1 MNHEY and CDR2 SVGAGI. The CDR3 has 13 amino acids. V lost 5 bases to trimming and J lost 5 bases, with 12 bases between them. CDR3 region: CASSDSVGTEAFF. CDR3 DNA: TGTGCCAGCAGTGATTCCGTGGGGACTGAAGCTTTCTTT.

This clonotype showed up just a few times. The chain uses TRBV20-1 and TRBJ2-2, with 10 positions matching TRBD2. The CDR3 is 13 amino acids. After removal of 8 bases from V and 4 bases from J, the junction contained 4 bases not matched to a gene. CDR1 is DFQATT, CDR2 SNEGSKA, per germline (reference sequence). DNA for the CDR3: TGCAGTACCTCTAGCGGGGGCACCGGGGAGCTGTTTTTT. Protein product: CSTSSGGTGELFF.

Points on this clonotype: A much larger clone lies one base from this, so it may be a read error. The chain joins TRBV7-2 to TRBJ1-1, with no clear D. CDR1 is SGHTA, CDR2 FQGNSA, per germline. The germline V and J ends were trimmed by 0 bases and 7 bases, with 0 bases remaining between them. This CDR3 has 10 residues. DNA for the CDR3: TGTGCCAGCAGCTTAGCTGAAGCTTTCTTT. Protein sequence: CASSLAEAFF.

This chain links TRBV7-9 with TRBJ2-3; TRBD1 matches 9 bases. The CDR3 is 15 residues long. CDR1 and CDR2 from the germline V gene are SEHNR and FQNEAQ (reference sequence). V lost 5 bases, J lost 6 bases, and 9 bases stayed unmatched. This CDR3 reads CASSTRTGARDTQYF. In nucleotides, the CDR3 is TGTGCCAGCAGCACCAGGACAGGGGCTCGCGATACGCAGTATTTT.

J is TRBJ1-2 and V is TRBV6-6; possible D gene TRBD1, 5 bases. Germline CDR1 is MNHNY and CDR2 is SVGAGI (reference sequence). The CDR3 runs 12 residues. V gave up 10 bases and J gave up 3 bases, with 12 bases separating them. CDR3 loop: CATPGGDYGYTF. In DNA, the CDR3 is TGTGCCACCCCGGGGGGGGACTATGGCTACACCTTC.

Only a few counts were recorded for this clonotype. The J gene is TRBJ2-5, the V gene TRBV4-3; D not certain. V was shortened by 0 bases and J by 1 base, with 9 bases between the two germline ends. This CDR3 region has 15 residues. Germline V gene sequence: CDR1 LGHNA, CDR2 YSLEER. The CDR3 reads CASSQDSVGQETQYF. The CDR3 bases are TGCGCCAGCAGCCAAGATTCGGTCGGCCAAGAGACCCAGTACTTC.

The gene calls are TRBV13 and TRBJ2-7, with TRBD2 matching 9 bases. This CDR3 comprises 15 residues. The J segment lost 4 bases and the V segment lost 5 bases, leaving 9 bases of the junction unmatched. Germline CDR1 PRHDT, CDR2 FYEKMQ (reference sequence). The CDR3 loop reads CASSQNSGSSYEQYF. DNA of the CDR3: TGTGCCAGCAGCCAAAATAGCGGGAGTTCATACGAGCAGTACTTC.

The J gene is TRBJ2-7, the V gene TRBV7-2, with 7 bases that match TRBD1. The CDR3 runs 16 residues. Germline V gene data show CDR1 as SGHTA and CDR2 as FQGNSA. V lost 5 bases, J lost 0 bases, and 10 bases stayed unmatched. CDR3 protein: CASSPRTGLSSYEQYF. The CDR3 DNA is TGTGCCAGCAGCCCCCGGACAGGCCTTAGCTCCTACGAGCAGTACTTC.

The rearrangement uses TRBV6-2 or TRBV6-3 and TRBJ1-2; a possible D gene is TRBD1 (5 bases). Germline assignment: CDR1 MNHEY and CDR2 SVGEGT. V lost 6 bases to trimming and J lost 3 bases, with 20 bases between them. CDR3 length: 16 residues. The CDR3 region is CASSPTGWQGDYGYTF. The CDR3 DNA follows: TGTGCCAGCAGCCCTACGGGCTGGCAGGGTGACTATGGCTACACCTTC.

The J gene is TRBJ2-6, the V gene TRBV7-2, with D unclear. The CDR3 totals 17 residues. Germline lookup yields CDR1 SGHTA and CDR2 FQGNSA. V dropped 0 bases and J dropped 2 bases, with 11 bases sitting between them. The CDR3 DNA is TGTGCCAGCAGCTTAGCGGGCTCTCCCCCTGGGGCCAACGTCCTGACTTTC. It codes for CASSLAGSPPGANVLTF.

V and J are TRBV7-9 and TRBJ1-4; 7 positions match TRBD1. The J segment lost 5 bases and the V segment lost 5 bases, leaving 17 bases of the junction unmatched. The germline V gene encodes CDR1 SEHNR and CDR2 FQNEAQ (reference sequence). The CDR3 loop spans 18 amino acids. CDR3 nucleotides: TGTGCCAGCAGCCCAGGGGGGACAACGGGTTTCAGGAATGAAAAACTGTTTTTT. Translating it yields CASSPGGTTGFRNEKLFF.

The chain employs TRBV4-3 and TRBJ2-3, with 8 bases matching TRBD1. The junction had 15 bases not matched to a gene; V was cut back by 0 bases and J by 4 bases. This CDR3 is 19 amino acids long. From germline, CDR1 is LGHNA and CDR2 YSLEER. CDR3 nucleotides: TGCGCCAGCAGCCAAGATACTAGTTCAGGGGGCTACTACGCAGATACGCAGTATTTT. It specifies CASSQDTSSGGYYADTQYF.

This clonotype has a handful of counts. This rearrangement joins TRBV6-5 to TRBJ2-1; 7 nucleotides align to TRBD2. Germline V CDR1 and CDR2: MNHEY, SVGAGI. J was trimmed by 9 bases and V by 6 bases; bases with no gene match: 17. The CDR3 sequence is 16 residues long. The DNA for the CDR3 is TGTGCCAGCAGCCCGGGGGGAGCGTGGGTGATCGGTGAGCAGTTCTTC. This codes for CASSPGGAWVIGEQFF.

The table lists this clonotype with a few counts. The rearrangement links TRBV4-1 to TRBJ2-3, with unresolved D. The CDR3 has 16 residues. V lost 0 bases and J lost 1, with 11 bases in between. Per the germline V gene, CDR1 is MGHRA and CDR2 is YSYEKL. The CDR3 spells CASSQDRQWGTDTQYF. DNA of the CDR3: TGCGCCAGCAGCCAAGATCGGCAGTGGGGCACAGATACGCAGTATTTT.

This clonotype was detected a few times. The CDR3 coding sequence is TGTGCCAGCAGTGGGGGCCGAGGGCTAGCCAAAAACATTCAGTACTTC. Protein sequence: CASSGGRGLAKNIQYF. This chain connects TRBV12-3 or TRBV12-4 to TRBJ2-4, with D possibly being TRBD1 (6 bases). CDR3 length: 16 residues. V shed 5 bases and J shed 0 bases, with 14 bases lying between them.

The V call is TRBV28, the J call TRBJ1-2; D possibly corresponds to TRBD1 (6 bases). The germline gives CDR1 MDHEN, CDR2 SYDVKM. The V end lost 7 bases, the J end lost 8 bases, and 26 bases lay between the germline ends. This CDR3 is 16 amino acids long. This CDR3 is CASTFGGGQTVGGYTF. The CDR3 DNA reads TGTGCCAGCACTTTCGGGGGGGGACAAACCGTCGGAGGCTACACCTTC.

The chain has TRBV6-6 and TRBJ2-5; D gene ambiguous. The CDR3 is 15 residues long. Germline V lookup: CDR1 MNHNY, CDR2 SVGAGI (reference sequence). V was cut by 0 bases and J by 2 bases, with 10 bases left in between. The CDR3 nucleotides are TGTGCCAGCAGTTACTCGAGATCTATTCAAGAGACCCAGTACTTC. This encodes CASSYSRSIQETQYF.

This chain links TRBV6-1 with TRBJ2-1, with D perhaps given as TRBD1 or TRBD2 (5 bases each). This CDR3 has 17 amino acids. CDR1 and CDR2 from the germline V gene are MNHNS and SASEGT. The V and J ends lost 1 base and 5 bases respectively, with 18 bases between them. DNA for the CDR3: TGTGCCAGCAGTGAAGGGGACCTCCCTTTGGCCAACAATGAGCAGTTCTTC. This translates into CASSEGDLPLANNEQFF.

In nucleotides, the CDR3 is TGCGCCAGCAGCCAGGACCAGAGGATCCAGTTCTTC. This gives the protein CASSQDQRIQFF. V gene TRBV4-3 combines with J gene TRBJ2-1; D remains ambiguous. The CDR3 runs 12 residues. Trimming removed 3 bases from V and 13 bases from J, with 13 bases in between. Per the germline V gene, CDR1 is LGHNA and CDR2 is YSLEER.

V gene TRBV28 combines with J gene TRBJ2-7; TRBD1 matches 9 bases. The CDR3 runs 15 residues. The germline CDR1 and CDR2 sequences are MDHEN and SYDVKM. Unmatched junction bases numbered 6, after V lost 5 bases and J lost 1 base. CDR3 sequence: CASSPGTGISYEQYF. DNA for the CDR3: TGTGCCAGCAGTCCTGGGACAGGGATTTCCTACGAGCAGTACTTC.

The chain's CDR3 is CSARDSGFVDEQYF. The CDR3 region has the DNA TGCAGTGCTAGAGATTCAGGGTTCGTAGACGAGCAGTACTTC. This sequence joins TRBV20-1 and TRBJ2-4; possible D gene TRBD1, 5 bases. The J call may be incorrect, as the DNA end agrees better with TRBJ2-7. The germline V gene encodes CDR1 DFQATT and CDR2 SNEGSKA (reference sequence). CDR3 length: 14 residues.

This clonotype was counted between two and nine times. The chain is built from TRBV5-1 and TRBJ2-4; D is unclear. V lost 0 bases and J lost 1, with 20 bases in between. Germline CDR1 and CDR2: SGHRS and YFSETQ. The CDR3 totals 19 residues. In nucleotides, the CDR3 is TGCGCCAGCAGCTTGGCCGGCCGTAAAGATCGTATCGCCAAAAACATTCAGTACTTC. Translated, it gives CASSLAGRKDRIAKNIQYF.